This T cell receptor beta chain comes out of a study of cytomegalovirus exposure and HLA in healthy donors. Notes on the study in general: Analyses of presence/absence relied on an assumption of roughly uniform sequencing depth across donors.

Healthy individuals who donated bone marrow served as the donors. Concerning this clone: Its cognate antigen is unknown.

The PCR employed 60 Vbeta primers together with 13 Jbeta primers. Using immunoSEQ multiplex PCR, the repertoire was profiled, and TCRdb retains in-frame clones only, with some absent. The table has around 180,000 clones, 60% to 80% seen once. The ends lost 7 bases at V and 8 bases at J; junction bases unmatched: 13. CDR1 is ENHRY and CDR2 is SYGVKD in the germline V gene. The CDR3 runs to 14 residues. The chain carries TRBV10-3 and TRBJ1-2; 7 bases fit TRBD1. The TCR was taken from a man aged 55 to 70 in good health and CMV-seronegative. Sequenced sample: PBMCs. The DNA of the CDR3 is TGTGCCATCAATGGCCGGGAGGGGGCAGGGGGCTACACCTTC. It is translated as CAINGREGAGGYTF.